This TCR beta chain was captured by sequencing in a study of cytomegalovirus exposure and HLA in healthy donors. The CDR3 length is 17 residues. The V gene's germline CDR1 is SGDLS and CDR2 YYNGEE. The V gene end was trimmed by 3 bases and the J gene end by 5 bases; junction bases not matched to a gene: 16. In the PCR, 60 Vbeta and 13 Jbeta primers were used. The data were produced by immunoSEQ multiplex PCR, yet TCRdb's version contains in-frame clones alone and is incomplete. The repertoire holds some 100,000 clones, 60% to 85% seen once, with under 5.5% in the top ten. Broader study findings: Using the classifier, cytomegalovirus status was reportedly diagnosed with high specificity and sensitivity. Across donors, sequencing depth was assumed by presence/absence analyses to be roughly uniform.

In regard to this clone: Antigen: not known.

This receptor was taken from a middle-aged woman in good health and CMV-seropositive. This chain uses TRBV9 with TRBJ2-7, with TRBD1 matching over 8 bases. Sequencing input: PBMCs. CDR3 nucleotides: TGTGCCAGCAGCGGTCCTTCTGGGCAGGGGGCTTTCCACGAGCAGTACTTC. This encodes CASSGPSGQGAFHEQYF.